This T cell receptor (beta chain) emerged from a study of blood T cell repertoires in COVID-19. This CDR3 comprises 13 residues. V was trimmed by 1 base and J by 10 bases, leaving 11 bases between them. CDR1 and CDR2 (germline): MGHRA, YSYEKL. In the source study's methods: Nucleated cell counts were estimated from reference gene primer amplification. Profiling relied on immunoSEQ multiplex PCR, and the TCRdb table lists in-frame clones only, not all of them. D and trimming were read from the DNA, whereas the V and J calls and clone size are those reported in that table. This sample has hundreds of thousands of clones, with approximately 86% found just once.

The chain employs TRBV4-1 and TRBJ2-1; tentatively, D is TRBD2 (5 bases). This clonotype was obtained from a woman in her thirties who had recovered from COVID-19. Sequencing input: peripheral blood. CDR3 residues: CASSQAGVPEQFF. The CDR3 coding sequence is TGCGCCAGCAGCCAAGCCGGGGTGCCCGAGCAGTTCTTC.